A single sample gave rise to the 6 T cell receptor beta chains below, sequenced in a study of cytomegalovirus exposure and HLA in healthy donors. 60 Vbeta and 13 Jbeta primers were used in PCR. Profiled with immunoSEQ multiplex PCR; TCRdb holds only in-frame clones, not every one. Seen here are 150,000 or so clones, around 80% observed once, and the top ten hold 1%. Material for sequencing was PBMCs. The receptors here all came from a woman between 50 and 59 years old in good health and CMV-seropositive.

This clone showed up just once. V usage is TRBV9 and J usage is TRBJ1-2; a weak D match, TRBD1 (5 bases). The CDR3 loop spans 15 amino acids. V was trimmed by 4 bases and J by 2 bases, leaving 15 bases between them. Germline V gives CDR1 SGDLS, CDR2 YYNGEE. This CDR3 reads CASSTQDMKNYGYTF. The CDR3 region has the DNA TGTGCCAGCAGCACGCAGGACATGAAGAACTATGGCTACACCTTC.

The chain joins TRBV15 to TRBJ1-2; D is unclear. Germline V gives CDR1 LNHNV, CDR2 YYDKDF (reference sequence). V lost 6 bases, J lost 8 bases, and 25 bases lay in between. The CDR3 sequence is 16 residues long. This CDR3 is CATSPLRSLTPSGYTF. The CDR3 DNA follows: TGTGCCACCAGTCCCTTACGTAGCCTAACACCTTCGGGCTACACCTTC.

The rearrangement links TRBV12-5 to TRBJ1-5; the D is unclear. Between the trimmed V and J ends, which lost 7 bases and 2 bases, there was a span of 6 bases. CDR3 length: 12 amino acids. CDR1 and CDR2 from the germline V gene are LGHNT and FRNRAP. CDR3 amino acids: CASAQGNQPQHF. CDR3 DNA: TGTGCTAGTGCCCAGGGCAATCAGCCCCAGCATTTT.

The rearrangement joins TRBV28 to TRBJ2-7, with a possible D match to TRBD1 (6 bases). The CDR3 has 14 residues. Germline CDR1 reads MDHEN; CDR2 reads SYDVKM. V shed 5 bases and J shed 5 bases, with 16 bases lying between them. The CDR3, as DNA: TGTGCCAGCAGTCGCAGGGGAAGAGTCCACGAGCAGTACTTC. This sequence encodes CASSRRGRVHEQYF.

The genes are TRBV28 and TRBJ1-5; no clear D. The V end lost 3 bases, the J end lost 9 bases, and 12 bases lay between the germline ends. This CDR3 contains 13 residues. Germline V gene data show CDR1 as MDHEN and CDR2 as SYDVKM. CDR3 amino acids: CASSFGIGGPQHF. The CDR3 DNA reads as TGTGCCAGCAGTTTTGGTATTGGAGGGCCCCAGCATTTT. Full variable domain (rest looked up from reference TRBV28 and TRBJ1-5): DVKVTQSSRYLVKRTGEKVFLECVQDMDHENMFWYRQDPGLGLRLIYFSYDVKMKEKGDIPEGYSVSREKKERFSLILESASTNQTSMYLCASSFGIGGPQHFGDGTRLSIL.

The chain combines TRBV29-1 with TRBJ2-1; D perhaps matches TRBD1 (6 bases). CDR3 length: 14 amino acids. V shed 3 bases and J shed 5 bases, with 14 bases lying between them. Germline CDR1 reads SQVTM; CDR2 reads ANQGSEA. CDR3 residues: CSVDYRALDNEQFF. Written as DNA, the CDR3 is TGCAGCGTTGATTACAGGGCTCTCGACAATGAGCAGTTCTTC.